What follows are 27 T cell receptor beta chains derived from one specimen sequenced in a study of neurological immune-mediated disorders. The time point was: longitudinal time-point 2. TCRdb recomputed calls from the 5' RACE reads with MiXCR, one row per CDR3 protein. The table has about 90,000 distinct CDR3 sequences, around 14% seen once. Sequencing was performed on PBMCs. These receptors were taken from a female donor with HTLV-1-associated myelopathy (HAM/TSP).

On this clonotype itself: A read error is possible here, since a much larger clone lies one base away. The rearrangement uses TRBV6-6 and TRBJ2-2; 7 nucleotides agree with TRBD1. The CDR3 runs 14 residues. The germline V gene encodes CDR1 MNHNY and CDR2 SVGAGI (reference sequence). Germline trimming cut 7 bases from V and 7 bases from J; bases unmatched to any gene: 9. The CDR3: CASTGTEGFGELFF. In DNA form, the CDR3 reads TGTGCCAGCACCGGGACAGAGGGATTCGGGGAGCTGTTTTTT.

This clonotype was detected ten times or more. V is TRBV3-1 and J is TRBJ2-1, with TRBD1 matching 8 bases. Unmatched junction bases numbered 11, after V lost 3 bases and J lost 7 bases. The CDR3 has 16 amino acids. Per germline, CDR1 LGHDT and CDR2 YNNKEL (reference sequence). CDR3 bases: TGTGCCAGCAGCCAGCGACAGGGGATGCTTTTGAATGAGCAGTTCTTC. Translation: CASSQRQGMLLNEQFF.

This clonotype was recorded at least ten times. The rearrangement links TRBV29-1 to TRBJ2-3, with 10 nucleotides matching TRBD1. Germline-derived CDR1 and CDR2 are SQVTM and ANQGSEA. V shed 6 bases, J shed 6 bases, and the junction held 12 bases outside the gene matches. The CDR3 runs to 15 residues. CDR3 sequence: CSVGGDRGSQDTQYF. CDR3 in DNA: TGCAGCGTGGGGGGGGACAGGGGAAGTCAGGATACGCAGTATTTT.

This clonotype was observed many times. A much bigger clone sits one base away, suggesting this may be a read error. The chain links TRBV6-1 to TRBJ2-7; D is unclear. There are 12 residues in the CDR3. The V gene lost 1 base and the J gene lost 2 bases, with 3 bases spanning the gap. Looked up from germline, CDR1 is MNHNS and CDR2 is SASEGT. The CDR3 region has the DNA TGTGCCAGCAGTGAAGGGGCCTACGAGCAGTACTTC. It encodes CASSEGAYEQYF.

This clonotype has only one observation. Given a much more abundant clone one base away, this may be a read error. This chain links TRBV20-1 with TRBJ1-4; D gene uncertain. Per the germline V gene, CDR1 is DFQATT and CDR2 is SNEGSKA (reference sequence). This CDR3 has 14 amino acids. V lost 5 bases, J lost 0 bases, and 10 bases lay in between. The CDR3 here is CSAPDGTTNEKLFF. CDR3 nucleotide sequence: TGCAGTGCTCCAGATGGGACAACTAATGAAAAACTGTTTTTT.

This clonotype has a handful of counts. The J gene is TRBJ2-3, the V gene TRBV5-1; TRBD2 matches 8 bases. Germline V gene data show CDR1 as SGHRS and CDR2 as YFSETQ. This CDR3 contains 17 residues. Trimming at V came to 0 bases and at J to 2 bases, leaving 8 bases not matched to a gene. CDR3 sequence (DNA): TGCGCCAGCAGCTTGGAAATAGCGGGGATTAACACAGATACGCAGTATTTT. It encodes CASSLEIAGINTDTQYF.

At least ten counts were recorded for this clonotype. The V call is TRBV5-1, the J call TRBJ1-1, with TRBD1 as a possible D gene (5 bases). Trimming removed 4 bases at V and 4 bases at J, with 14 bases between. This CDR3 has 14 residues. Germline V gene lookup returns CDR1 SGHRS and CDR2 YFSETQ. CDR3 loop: CASSTDRDLTEAFF. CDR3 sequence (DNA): TGCGCCAGCAGCACGGACCGGGACCTCACTGAAGCTTTCTTT.

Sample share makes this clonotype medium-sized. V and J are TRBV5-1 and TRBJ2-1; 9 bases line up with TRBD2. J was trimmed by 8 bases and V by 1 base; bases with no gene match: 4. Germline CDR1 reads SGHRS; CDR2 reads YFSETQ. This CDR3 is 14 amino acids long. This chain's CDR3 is CASSLSLAGHEQFF. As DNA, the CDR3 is TGCGCCAGCAGCTTGTCGCTAGCGGGGCATGAGCAGTTCTTC.

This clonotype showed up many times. The CDR3: CASSLRRGSYEQYF. CDR3 nucleotide sequence: TGCGCCAGCAGCTTACGCAGGGGGTCGTACGAGCAGTACTTC. This sequence joins TRBV5-1 and TRBJ2-7, with 7 positions matching TRBD1. With 2 bases clipped from V and 4 bases from J, the junction kept 6 bases outside the gene matches. The V gene's germline CDR1 is SGHRS and CDR2 YFSETQ. This CDR3 contains 14 residues. The full variable domain, in which reference TRBV5-1 and TRBJ2-7 provide the parts outside the CDR3, is KAGVTQTPRYLIKTRGQQVTLSCSPISGHRSVSWYQQTPGQGLQFLFEYFSETQRNKGNFPGRFSGRQFSNSRSEMNVSTLELGDSALYLCASSLRRGSYEQYFGPGTRLTVT.

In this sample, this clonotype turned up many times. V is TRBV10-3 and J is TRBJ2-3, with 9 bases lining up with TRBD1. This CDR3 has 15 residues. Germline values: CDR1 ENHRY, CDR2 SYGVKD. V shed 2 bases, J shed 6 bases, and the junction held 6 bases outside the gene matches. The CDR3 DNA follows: TGTGCCATCAGTGAGACGGACAGGGGTACGGATACGCAGTATTTT. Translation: CAISETDRGTDTQYF.

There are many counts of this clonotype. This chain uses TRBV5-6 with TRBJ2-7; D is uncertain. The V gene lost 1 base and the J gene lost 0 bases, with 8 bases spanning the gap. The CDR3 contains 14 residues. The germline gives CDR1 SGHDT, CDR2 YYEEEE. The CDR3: CASSLSQSSYEQYF. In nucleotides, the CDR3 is TGTGCCAGCAGCTTGAGCCAGAGCTCCTACGAGCAGTACTTC.

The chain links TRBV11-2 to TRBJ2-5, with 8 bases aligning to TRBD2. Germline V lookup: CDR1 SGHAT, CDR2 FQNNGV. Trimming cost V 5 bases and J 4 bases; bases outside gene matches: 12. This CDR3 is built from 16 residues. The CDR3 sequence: CASSRNVAGFRETQYF. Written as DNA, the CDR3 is TGTGCCAGCAGCCGAAACGTAGCGGGGTTTCGAGAGACCCAGTACTTC.

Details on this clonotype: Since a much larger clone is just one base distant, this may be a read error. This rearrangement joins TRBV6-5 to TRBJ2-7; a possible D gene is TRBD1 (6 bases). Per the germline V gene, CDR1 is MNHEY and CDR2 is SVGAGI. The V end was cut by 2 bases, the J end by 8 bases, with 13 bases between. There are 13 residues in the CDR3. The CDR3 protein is CASSYTGMDKQYF. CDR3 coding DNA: TGTGCCAGCAGTTACACAGGGATGGACAAGCAGTACTTC.

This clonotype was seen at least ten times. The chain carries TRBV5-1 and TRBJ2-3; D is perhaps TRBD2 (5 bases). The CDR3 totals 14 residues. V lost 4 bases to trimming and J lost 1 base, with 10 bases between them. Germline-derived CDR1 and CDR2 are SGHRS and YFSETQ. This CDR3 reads CASSNPGGTDTQYF. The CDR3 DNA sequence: TGCGCCAGCAGCAATCCCGGGGGCACAGATACGCAGTATTTT.

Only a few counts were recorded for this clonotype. The CDR3 DNA reads as TGTGCCAGCGTAGGCCCCACCCTGTTATCTGGCTACACCTTC. As protein: CASVGPTLLSGYTF. The chain couples TRBV12-3 or TRBV12-4 to TRBJ1-2; D not resolved. Trimming cost V 8 bases and J 7 bases, with 20 bases left between them. The CDR3 is 14 residues long.

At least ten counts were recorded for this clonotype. CDR3 DNA sequence: TGTGCCAGCAGTTTAATGTCTAATGGCTACACCTTC. Its translation: CASSLMSNGYTF. The rearrangement uses TRBV12-3 or TRBV12-4 and TRBJ1-2; D is unclear. Trimming removed 2 bases at V and 6 bases at J, with 7 bases between. The CDR3 length is 12 residues.

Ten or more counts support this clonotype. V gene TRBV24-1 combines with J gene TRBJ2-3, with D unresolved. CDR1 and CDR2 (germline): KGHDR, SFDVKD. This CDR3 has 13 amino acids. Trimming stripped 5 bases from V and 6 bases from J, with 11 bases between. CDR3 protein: CATSAPARDTQYF. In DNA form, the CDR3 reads TGTGCCACCAGTGCGCCTGCCCGCGATACGCAGTATTTT.

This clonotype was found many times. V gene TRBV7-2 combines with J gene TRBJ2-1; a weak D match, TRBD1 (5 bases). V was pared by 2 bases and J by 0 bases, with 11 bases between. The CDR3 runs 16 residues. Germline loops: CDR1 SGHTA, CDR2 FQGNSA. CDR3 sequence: CASSLYQGGSYNEQFF. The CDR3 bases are TGTGCCAGCAGCTTATACCAGGGTGGCTCCTACAATGAGCAGTTCTTC. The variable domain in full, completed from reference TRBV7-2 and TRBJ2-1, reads GAGVSQSPSNKVTEKGKDVELRCDPISGHTALYWYRQSLGQGLEFLIYFQGNSAPDKSGLPSDRFSAERTGGSVSTLTIQRTQQEDSAVYLCASSLYQGGSYNEQFFGPGTRLTVL.

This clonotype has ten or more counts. CDR3 coding DNA: TGTGCCAGCAGCGCCACCGCGACAGGGGGGCTTTACAATGAGCAGTTCTTC. Translated, it gives CASSATATGGLYNEQFF. The chain uses TRBV9 and TRBJ2-1; 9 bases fit TRBD1. The CDR3 spans 17 residues. Trimming cost V 3 bases and J 4 bases; bases outside gene matches: 11. Germline V lookup: CDR1 SGDLS, CDR2 YYNGEE.

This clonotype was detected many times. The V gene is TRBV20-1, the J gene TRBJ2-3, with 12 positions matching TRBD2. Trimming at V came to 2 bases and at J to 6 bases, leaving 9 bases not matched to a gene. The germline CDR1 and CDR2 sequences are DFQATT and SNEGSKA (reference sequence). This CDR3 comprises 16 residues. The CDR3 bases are TGCAGTGCTAGATCGCGGACTAGCGGGGCCCCGGATACGCAGTATTTT. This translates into CSARSRTSGAPDTQYF.

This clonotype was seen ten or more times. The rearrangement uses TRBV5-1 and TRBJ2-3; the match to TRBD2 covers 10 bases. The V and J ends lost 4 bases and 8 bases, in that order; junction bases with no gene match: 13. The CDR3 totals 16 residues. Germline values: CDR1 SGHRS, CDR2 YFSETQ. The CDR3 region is CASSPVAGGIQVTQYF. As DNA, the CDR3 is TGCGCCAGCAGCCCTGTAGCGGGGGGTATTCAAGTTACGCAGTATTTT.

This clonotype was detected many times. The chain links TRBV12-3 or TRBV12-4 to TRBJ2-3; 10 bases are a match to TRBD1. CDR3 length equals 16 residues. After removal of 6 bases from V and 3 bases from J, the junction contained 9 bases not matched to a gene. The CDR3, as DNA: TGTGCCAGCAGCCGTCTCCGGGACAGGGGTACAGATACGCAGTATTTT. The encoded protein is CASSRLRDRGTDTQYF.

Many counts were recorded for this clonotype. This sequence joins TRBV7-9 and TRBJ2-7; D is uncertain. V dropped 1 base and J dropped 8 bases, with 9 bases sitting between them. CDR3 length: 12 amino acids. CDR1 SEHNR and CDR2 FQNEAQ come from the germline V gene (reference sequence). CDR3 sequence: CASSLESEQQYF. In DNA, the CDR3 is TGTGCCAGCAGCTTAGAGAGTGAGCAGCAGTACTTC.

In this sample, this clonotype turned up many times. The CDR3 region is CASSFYSVSTDTQYF. The CDR3 DNA is TGTGCCAGCAGCTTTTATTCGGTCAGCACAGATACGCAGTATTTT. The V gene is TRBV7-2, the J gene TRBJ2-3; D not certain. V shed 3 bases and J shed 0 bases, with 10 bases lying between them. This CDR3 is built from 15 residues. Germline-derived CDR1 and CDR2 are SGHTA and FQGNSA.

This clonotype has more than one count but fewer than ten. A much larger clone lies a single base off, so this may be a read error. The CDR3 nucleotides read TGCAGTGCTAGAAGTACAGAGGATCAGCCCCAGCATTTT. It yields the protein CSARSTEDQPQHF. The genes are TRBV20-1 and TRBJ1-5; D gene uncertain. The length of the CDR3 is 13 residues. Trimming left V 2 bases short and J 5 bases short, with 10 bases between. Germline CDR1 DFQATT, CDR2 SNEGSKA (reference sequence).

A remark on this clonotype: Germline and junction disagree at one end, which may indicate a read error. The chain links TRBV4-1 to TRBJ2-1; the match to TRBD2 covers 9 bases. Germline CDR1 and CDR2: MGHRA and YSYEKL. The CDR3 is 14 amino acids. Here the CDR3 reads CASRTTSGYNDQFF. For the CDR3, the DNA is TGCGCCAGCAGGACGACTAGCGGTTACAATGATCAGTTCTTC.

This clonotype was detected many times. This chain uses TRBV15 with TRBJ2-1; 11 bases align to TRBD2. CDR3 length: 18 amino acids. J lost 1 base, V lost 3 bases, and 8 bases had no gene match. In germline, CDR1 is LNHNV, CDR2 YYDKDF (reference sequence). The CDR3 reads CATSSRRSSGRSYNEQFF. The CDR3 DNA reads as TGTGCCACCAGCAGCCGTCGTTCTAGCGGGAGGTCCTACAATGAGCAGTTCTTC.